In this sample, the clone carrying this T cell receptor (beta chain) turned up a few times. What it recognizes is unknown. Produced via immunoSEQ multiplex PCR; TCRdb's table is partial and in-frame only. The table shows 65,000 to 95,000 clones, with roughly 91% occurring only once. CDR3 size: 16 residues. Trimming took 0 bases from V and 6 from J; bases not matched to a gene: 9. CDR1 is KGHSH, CDR2 LQKENI, per germline. Baseline was the first blood sampling point, followed by cycle 4 day 1 and cycle 7 day 1. The sample originates from a study of OX40 agonist ivuxolimab in advanced cancers. Study-level findings and limits: There was clonal expansion of CD4+ and CD8+ blood T cells by week 6 at 0.1 to 3.0 mg/kg.

This chain uses TRBV18 with TRBJ2-7; 9 nucleotides agree with TRBD1. The clonotype comes from an adult with an advanced solid tumor such as melanoma, head and neck, liver or kidney cancer. This sample comprised CD4+ or CD8+ T cells sorted from blood, obtained in a trial of the OX40 agonist ivuxolimab. As DNA, the CDR3 is TGTGCCAGCTCACCACCGGGGGACAGGGAAACGGGCGAGCAGTACTTC. Encoded protein: CASSPPGDRETGEQYF.